This T cell receptor (beta chain) emerged from a study of cytotoxic CD8 clonotypes in ibrutinib-treated CLL. Study-wide points: Before falling back toward baseline at progression, clonality had risen at the time of ibrutinib response. Baseline levels of clonality went above those of age-matched healthy donors and moved with circulating CD8+ T-cell counts. Sampling of sustained-remission and progressing patients occurred at differing times.

Concerning this clone itself: Its antigen remains unidentified.

Depth targeted 1 in 200,000 to 1 in 1 million T cells, averaging around 10x coverage per clonotype. Repertoires were generated with immunoSEQ multiplex PCR, while TCRdb's copy carries only in-frame clones and drops some. The sample lists 90,000 to 100,000 clones, 70% to 85% occurring once. The receptor was derived from a human donor with chronic lymphocytic leukemia. Sequencing was performed on PBMCs, taken after 12 months of ibrutinib treatment.

CDR3 residues: CASSFEYITPLEQYF. The CDR3, as DNA: TGCGCCAGCAGCTTCGAGTACATTACCCCTCTCGAGCAGTACTTC. The V and J genes are TRBV5-1 and TRBJ2-7; D is unresolved. Germline CDR1 is SGHRS and CDR2 is YFSETQ. The V and J ends lost 2 bases and 6 bases respectively, with 18 bases between them. The CDR3 extends over 15 amino acids.